This T cell receptor beta chain originates from a study of shared clonotypes between healthy human individuals. Study at large: The donors, two women and a few men, were aged 18 to 49. Study outcomes and limitations: The donor pool, a small one, limited the genetic and exposure-history diversity represented.

A note on this clone: As yet, its antigen is unknown.

Naivety among CD8 cells was defined by CD45RO negativity and positive CCR7 selection, thereby excluding terminally differentiated effector memory CD45RA+ cells. The CDR3 covers 15 residues. The ends lost 4 bases at V and 1 base at J; junction bases unmatched: 4. Per the germline V gene, CDR1 is MNHEY and CDR2 is SMNVEV (reference sequence). Sequencing was at deep level. Genomic DNA of every subset was divided equally among multiple immunoSEQ plates. Assay: immunoSEQ multiplex PCR; the TCRdb copy retains only in-frame clones and omits some. The profile shows around 640,000 clones, roughly 96% of them singletons.

The sequenced sample consisted of naive CD8+ T cells sorted from blood. V is TRBV27 and J is TRBJ2-3; TRBD2 matches at 8 bases. This clonotype originated in a woman aged 30 to 39 in good health. CDR3 region: CASSSGTRRTDTQYF. The CDR3 region has the DNA TGTGCCAGCAGTTCCGGGACTAGGCGCACAGATACGCAGTATTTT.